This T cell receptor beta chain was sequenced for a study of blood T cells in healthy people across ages (dated by TCRdb to about 2015). Turning to the overall study: In model experiments, template switching captured roughly one uniquely barcoded TCR beta cDNA molecule for every two T cells. To avoid experimental bias, donors of different ages were randomly spread across the sequencing lanes. To track age-related changes in TCR beta repertoire diversity, the study relied on deep sequencing normalized with unique cDNA molecular identifiers. Using the same blood draw, the study looked at two additional independent replicas of 1 million unique cDNA reads for two donors, one aged 18 to 30 and the other aged 80 or older. The donors were divided into four age groups: young (average around 16 years), middle-aged (approximately 42), aged (roughly 66) and long-lived (nearly 85).

Overall study results and their limits: Because profiling used bulk unsorted PBMCs, naive and antigen-experienced compartments could not be compared conclusively. Observed TCR beta diversity per million T cells fell roughly linearly with age, and a significant reduction was already apparent by age around 39. Donor CMV infection status was unknown, potentially confounding age-related changes in expanded clonotypes. Estimates of total diversity from one million sequenced T cells were regarded as lower bounds and underestimates. Observed TCR beta diversity correlated strongly with the percentage of naive T cells measured by flow cytometry. Compared with the aged group, more naive CD4+ T cells, fewer expanded clones and increased TCR diversity were shown by the long-lived group, suggesting age selection.

With respect to this clonotype: Its antigen is currently not known. One base away there is no much larger clone; base qualities are not given.

The cysteine opens and the phenylalanine closes a CDR3 of 13 amino acids. Just CDR3 DNA is preserved here, 39 bases in frame from base 1. The junction shows trimming of 4 bases on V and 7 bases on J, plus 13 bases between the germline ends. The germline V gene encodes CDR1 LGHDT and CDR2 YNNKEL (reference sequence). The library was built by means of 5' RACE. Sequenced on an Illumina HiSeq 2500. The second PCR ran for about 7 to 11 cycles and used a J-beta primer mix along with a sample-barcoded 5' primer. A unique molecular identifier was introduced onto each TCR beta cDNA molecule by a template-switch 5' adaptor carrying 12 random nucleotides. Each sample yielded at least 2.5 million CDR3-containing paired-end reads. First-strand cDNA synthesis was performed from all RNA using the Mint cDNA synthesis kit, with priming by a TRBC-specific oligonucleotide. Following uracil-DNA glycosylase treatment, all cDNA underwent a first 18-cycle PCR with the universal primers M1SS and BC2_uni_R. Per the source publication's procedure: Normalization of each sample was performed by random selection of 1 million high-quality reads, each carrying a distinct molecular identifier. Instead of being binned into consensus sequences, reads that shared molecular identifiers were thrown out. MiTCR, set to a Q25 quality threshold and the strictest error-elimination algorithm, was used for CDR3 identification, clonotype clustering and error correction. A nonparametric unseen species model with Euler transformation was used to estimate a lower bound on total TCR beta diversity. Using fastp at Q25 and MiXCR, TCRdb reprocessed the public reads and kept productive beta chains. Each entry merges the rows of one CDR3 protein and shows their most common DNA and genes. TCRdb's processing, not the study's, gives the V and J calls here. This sample lists about 780,000 distinct CDR3 sequences; less than 60% were detected once. The top ten clonotypes cover 15% to 20% of the sample.

Systemically healthy Caucasian individuals from Russia, approximately 39 in total and aged roughly 6 to 100 years, were included as donors. Around 9.9 milliliters of peripheral blood were collected from each donor into EDTA-treated Vacutainer tubes. Ficoll-Paque density-gradient centrifugation was used to isolate PBMCs, with at least 7 million per sample. Total RNA, at least 5 micrograms per sample, was extracted from PBMCs with Trizol reagent. For every donor, an aliquot of PBMCs went through flow cytometry to measure the percentages of naive CD45RAhigh/CD27high T cells. The sequence came from a man aged 80 or over in good health. Sequencing used blood. The rearrangement combines TRBV3-1 with TRBJ1-2; a weak D assignment points to TRBD1 (6 bases agree). The CDR3 protein is CASSPTGQSGYTF. The nucleotide sequence is TGTGCCAGCAGCCCCACAGGACAGTCTGGCTACACCTTC.